This TCR beta chain was profiled in a study of early T cells in non-severe SARS-CoV-2 infection. On the study more broadly: Sequencing input comprised bulk RNA from unsorted whole blood; chain pairing was not available.

There are many counts of this clonotype. Its specificity is unknown. Per germline, CDR1 MNHEY and CDR2 SMNVEV (reference sequence). CDR3 length equals 15 residues. V was pared by 4 bases and J by 3 bases, with 5 bases of the junction left unmatched. Whole-study results and caveats: VDJdb matching skewed toward anti-spike CD8 responses, missing private and CD4 specificities.

Individual cDNA molecules received unique molecular identifiers. TCRdb reprocessed the 5' RACE reads via MiXCR and lists one record per CDR3 protein. Of just under 60,000 distinct CDR3 sequences listed, 8.5% to 10% were seen once; the top ten hold 15% to 20%. The gene calls are TRBV27 and TRBJ1-4; 7 bases map to TRBD1. This TCR was recovered from an adult who was a healthcare worker with PCR-confirmed SARS-CoV-2 infection or an uninfected control (not recorded which). The sample was whole blood. The CDR3: CASSSRGTANEKLFF. The CDR3 DNA reads as TGTGCCAGCAGTTCGAGGGGGACAGCTAATGAAAAACTGTTTTTT.